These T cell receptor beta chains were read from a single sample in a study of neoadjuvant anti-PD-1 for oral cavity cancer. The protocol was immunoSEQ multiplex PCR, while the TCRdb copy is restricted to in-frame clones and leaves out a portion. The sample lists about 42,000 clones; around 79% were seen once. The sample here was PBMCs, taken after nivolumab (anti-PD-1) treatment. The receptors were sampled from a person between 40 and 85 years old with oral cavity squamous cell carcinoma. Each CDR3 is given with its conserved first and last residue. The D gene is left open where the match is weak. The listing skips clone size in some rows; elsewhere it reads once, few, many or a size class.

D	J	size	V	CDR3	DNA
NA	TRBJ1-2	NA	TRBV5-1	CASSLGHYGYTF	TGCGCCAGCAGCTTGGGACACTATGGCTACACCTTC
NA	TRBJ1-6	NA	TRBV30	CAWSVRGSPLHF	TGTGCCTGGAGTGTACGCGGTTCACCCCTCCACTTT
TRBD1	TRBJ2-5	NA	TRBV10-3	CAIIRGIRDRGGEETQYF	TGTGCCATCATAAGGGGGATCCGGGACAGGGGAGGGGAGGAGACCCAGTACTTC
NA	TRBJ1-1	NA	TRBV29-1	CSVEGHRNTEAFF	TGCAGCGTTGAAGGCCATCGGAACACTGAAGCTTTCTTT
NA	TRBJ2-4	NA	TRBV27	CASSFSGRRYF	TGTGCCAGCAGTTTCTCCGGGAGAAGGTACTTC
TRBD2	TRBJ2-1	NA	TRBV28	CASSTPSGFYNEQFF	TGTGCCAGCAGCACCCCTAGCGGATTCTACAATGAGCAGTTCTTC
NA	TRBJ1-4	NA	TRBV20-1	CSAGPSEKLFF	TGCAGTGCTGGACCAAGTGAAAAACTGTTTTTT
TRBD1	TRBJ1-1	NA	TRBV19	CASTTGGTEAFF	TGTGCCAGTACCACAGGGGGCACTGAAGCTTTCTTT
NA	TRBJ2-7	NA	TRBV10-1	CASSQGDAYEQYF	TGCGCCAGCAGTCAAGGGGATGCCTACGAGCAGTACTTC
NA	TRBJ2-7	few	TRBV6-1	CASSEGDSLAVLSYEQYF	TGTGCCAGCAGTGAAGGGGATTCTTTAGCGGTCCTCTCCTACGAGCAGTACTTC
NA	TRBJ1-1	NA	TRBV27	CASSFSGPFAEAFF	TGTGCCAGCAGTTTTAGCGGCCCTTTCGCTGAAGCTTTCTTT
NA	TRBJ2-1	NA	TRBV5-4	CASSLPVSHEQFF	TGTGCCAGCAGCTTGCCCGTCAGCCATGAGCAGTTCTTC
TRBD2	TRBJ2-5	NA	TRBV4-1	CASSQGMASGPQETQYF	TGCGCCAGCAGCCAAGGAATGGCTAGCGGGCCTCAAGAGACCCAGTACTTC
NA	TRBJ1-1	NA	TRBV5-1	CASSLRRIAWNTEAFF	TGCGCCAGCAGCTTGAGGCGGATCGCCTGGAACACTGAAGCTTTCTTT
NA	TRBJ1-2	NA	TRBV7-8	CASSLAPSVASGYTF	TGTGCCAGCAGCTTAGCCCCCAGTGTGGCCAGTGGCTACACCTTC
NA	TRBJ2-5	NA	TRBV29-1	CSVAGSDYQETQYF	TGCAGCGTTGCGGGCTCAGATTACCAAGAGACCCAGTACTTC
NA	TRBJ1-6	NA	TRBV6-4	CASSPGVSNSPLHF	TGTGCCAGCAGTCCCGGGGTATCTAATTCACCCCTCCACTTT